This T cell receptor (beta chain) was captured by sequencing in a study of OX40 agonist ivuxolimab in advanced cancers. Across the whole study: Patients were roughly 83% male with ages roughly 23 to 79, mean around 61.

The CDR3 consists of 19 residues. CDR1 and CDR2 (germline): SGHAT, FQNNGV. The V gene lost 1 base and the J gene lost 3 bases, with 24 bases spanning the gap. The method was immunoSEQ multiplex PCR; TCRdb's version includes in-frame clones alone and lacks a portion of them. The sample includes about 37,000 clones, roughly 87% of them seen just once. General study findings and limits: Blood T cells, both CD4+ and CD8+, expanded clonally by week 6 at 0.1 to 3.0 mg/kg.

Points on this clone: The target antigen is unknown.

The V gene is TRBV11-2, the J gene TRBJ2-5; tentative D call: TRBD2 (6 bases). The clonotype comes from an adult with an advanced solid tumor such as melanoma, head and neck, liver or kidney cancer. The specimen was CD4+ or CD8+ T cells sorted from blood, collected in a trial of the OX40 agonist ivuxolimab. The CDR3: CASSLGSAGGLTREETQYF. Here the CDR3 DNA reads TGTGCCAGCAGCTTAGGAAGCGCCGGGGGTCTAACCAGGGAAGAGACCCAGTACTTC.